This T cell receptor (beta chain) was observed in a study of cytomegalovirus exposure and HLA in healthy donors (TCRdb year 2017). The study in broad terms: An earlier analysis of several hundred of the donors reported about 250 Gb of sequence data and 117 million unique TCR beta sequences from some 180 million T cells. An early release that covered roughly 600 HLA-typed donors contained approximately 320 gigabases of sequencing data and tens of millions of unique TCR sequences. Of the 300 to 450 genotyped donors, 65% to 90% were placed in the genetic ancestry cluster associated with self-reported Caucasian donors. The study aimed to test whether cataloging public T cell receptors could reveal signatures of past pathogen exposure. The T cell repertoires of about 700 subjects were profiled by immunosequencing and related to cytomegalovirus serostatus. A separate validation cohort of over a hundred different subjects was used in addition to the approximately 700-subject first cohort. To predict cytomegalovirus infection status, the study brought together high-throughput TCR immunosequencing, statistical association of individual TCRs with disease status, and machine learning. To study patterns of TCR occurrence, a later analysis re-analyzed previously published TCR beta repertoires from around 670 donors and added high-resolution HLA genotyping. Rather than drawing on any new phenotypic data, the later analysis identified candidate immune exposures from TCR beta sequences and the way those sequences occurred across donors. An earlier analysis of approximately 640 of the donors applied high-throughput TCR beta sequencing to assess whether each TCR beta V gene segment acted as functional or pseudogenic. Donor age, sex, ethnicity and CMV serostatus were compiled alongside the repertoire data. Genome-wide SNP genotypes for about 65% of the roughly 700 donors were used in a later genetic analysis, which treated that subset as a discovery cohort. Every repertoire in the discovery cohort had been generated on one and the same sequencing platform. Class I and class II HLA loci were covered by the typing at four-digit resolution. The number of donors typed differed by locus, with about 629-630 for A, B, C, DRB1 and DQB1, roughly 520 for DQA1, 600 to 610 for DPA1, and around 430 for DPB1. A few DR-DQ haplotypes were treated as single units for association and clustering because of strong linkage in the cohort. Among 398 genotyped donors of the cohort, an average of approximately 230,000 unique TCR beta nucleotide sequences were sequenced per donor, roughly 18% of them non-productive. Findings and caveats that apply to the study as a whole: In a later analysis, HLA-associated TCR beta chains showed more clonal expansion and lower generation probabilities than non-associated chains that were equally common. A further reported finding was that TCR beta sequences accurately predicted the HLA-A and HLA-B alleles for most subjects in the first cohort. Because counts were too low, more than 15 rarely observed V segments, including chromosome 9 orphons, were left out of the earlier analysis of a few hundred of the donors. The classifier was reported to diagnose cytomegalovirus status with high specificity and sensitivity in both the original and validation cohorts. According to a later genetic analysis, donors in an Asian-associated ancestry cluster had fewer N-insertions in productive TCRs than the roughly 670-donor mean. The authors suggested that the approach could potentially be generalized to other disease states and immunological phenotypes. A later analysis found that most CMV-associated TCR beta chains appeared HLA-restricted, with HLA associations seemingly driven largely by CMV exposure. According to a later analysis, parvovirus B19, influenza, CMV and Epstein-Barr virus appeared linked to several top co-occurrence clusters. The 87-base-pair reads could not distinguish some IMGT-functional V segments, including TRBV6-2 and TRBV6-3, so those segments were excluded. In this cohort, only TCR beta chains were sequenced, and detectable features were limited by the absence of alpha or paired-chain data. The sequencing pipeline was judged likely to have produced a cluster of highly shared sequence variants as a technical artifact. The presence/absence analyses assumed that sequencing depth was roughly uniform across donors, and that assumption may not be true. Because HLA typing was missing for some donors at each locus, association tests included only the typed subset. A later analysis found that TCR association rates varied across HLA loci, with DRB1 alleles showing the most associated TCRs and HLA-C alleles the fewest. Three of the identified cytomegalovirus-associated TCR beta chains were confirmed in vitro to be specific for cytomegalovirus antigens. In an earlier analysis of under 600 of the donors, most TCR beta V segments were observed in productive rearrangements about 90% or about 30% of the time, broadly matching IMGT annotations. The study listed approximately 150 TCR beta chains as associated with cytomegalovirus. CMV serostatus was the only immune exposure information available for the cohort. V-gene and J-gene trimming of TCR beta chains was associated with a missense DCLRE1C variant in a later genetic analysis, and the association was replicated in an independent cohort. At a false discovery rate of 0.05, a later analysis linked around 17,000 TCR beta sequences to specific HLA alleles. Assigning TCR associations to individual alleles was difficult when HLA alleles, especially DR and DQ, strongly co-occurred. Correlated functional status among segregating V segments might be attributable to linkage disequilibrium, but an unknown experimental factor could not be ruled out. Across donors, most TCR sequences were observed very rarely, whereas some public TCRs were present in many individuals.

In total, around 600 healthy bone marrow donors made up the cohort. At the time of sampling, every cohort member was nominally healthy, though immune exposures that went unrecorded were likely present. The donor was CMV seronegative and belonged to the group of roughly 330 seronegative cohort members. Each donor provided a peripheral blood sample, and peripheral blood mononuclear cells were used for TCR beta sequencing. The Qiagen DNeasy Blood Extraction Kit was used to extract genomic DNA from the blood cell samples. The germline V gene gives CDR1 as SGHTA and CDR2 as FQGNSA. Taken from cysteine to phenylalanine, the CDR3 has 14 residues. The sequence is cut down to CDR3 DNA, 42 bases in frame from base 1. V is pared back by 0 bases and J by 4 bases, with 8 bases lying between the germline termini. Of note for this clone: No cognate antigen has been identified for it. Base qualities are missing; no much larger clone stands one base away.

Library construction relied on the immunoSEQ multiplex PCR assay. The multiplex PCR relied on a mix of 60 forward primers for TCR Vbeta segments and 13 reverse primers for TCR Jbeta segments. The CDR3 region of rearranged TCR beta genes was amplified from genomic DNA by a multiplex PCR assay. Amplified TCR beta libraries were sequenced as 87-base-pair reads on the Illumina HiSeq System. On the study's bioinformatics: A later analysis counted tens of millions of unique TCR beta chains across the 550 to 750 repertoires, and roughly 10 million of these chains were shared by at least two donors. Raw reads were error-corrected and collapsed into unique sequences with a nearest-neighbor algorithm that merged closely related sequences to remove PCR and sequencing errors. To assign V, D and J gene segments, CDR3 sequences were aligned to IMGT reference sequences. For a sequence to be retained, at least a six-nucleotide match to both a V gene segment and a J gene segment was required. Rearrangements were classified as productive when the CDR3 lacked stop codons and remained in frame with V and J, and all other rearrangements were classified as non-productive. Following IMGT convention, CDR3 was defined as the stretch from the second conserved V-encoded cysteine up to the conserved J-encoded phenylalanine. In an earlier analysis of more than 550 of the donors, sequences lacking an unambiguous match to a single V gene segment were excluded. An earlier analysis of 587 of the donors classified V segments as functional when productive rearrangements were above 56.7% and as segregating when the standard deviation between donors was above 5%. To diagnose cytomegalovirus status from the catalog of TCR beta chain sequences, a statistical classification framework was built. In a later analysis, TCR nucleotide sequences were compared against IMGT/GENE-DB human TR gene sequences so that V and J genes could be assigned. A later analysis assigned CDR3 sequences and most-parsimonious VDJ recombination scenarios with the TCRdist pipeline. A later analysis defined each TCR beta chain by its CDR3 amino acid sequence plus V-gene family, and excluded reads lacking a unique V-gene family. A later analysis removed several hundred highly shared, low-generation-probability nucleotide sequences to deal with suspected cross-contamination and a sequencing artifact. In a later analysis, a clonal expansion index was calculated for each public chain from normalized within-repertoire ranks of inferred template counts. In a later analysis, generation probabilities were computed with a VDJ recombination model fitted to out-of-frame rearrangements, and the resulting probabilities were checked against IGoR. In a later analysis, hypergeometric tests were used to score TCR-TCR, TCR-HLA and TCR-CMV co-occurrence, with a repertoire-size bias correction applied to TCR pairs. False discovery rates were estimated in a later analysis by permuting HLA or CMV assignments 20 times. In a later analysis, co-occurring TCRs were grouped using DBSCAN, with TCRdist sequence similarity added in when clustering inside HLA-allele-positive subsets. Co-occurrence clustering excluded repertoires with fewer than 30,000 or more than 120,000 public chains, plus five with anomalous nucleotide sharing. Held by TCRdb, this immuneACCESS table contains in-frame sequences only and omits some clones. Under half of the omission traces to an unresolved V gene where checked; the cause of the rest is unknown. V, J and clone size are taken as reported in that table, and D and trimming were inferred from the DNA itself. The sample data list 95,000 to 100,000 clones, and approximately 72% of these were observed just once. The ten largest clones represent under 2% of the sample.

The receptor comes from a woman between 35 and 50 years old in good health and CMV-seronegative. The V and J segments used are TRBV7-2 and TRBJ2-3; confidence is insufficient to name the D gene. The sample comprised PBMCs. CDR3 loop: CASSLAPPPDTQYF. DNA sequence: TGTGCCAGCAGCTTAGCCCCTCCCCCAGATACGCAGTATTTT.